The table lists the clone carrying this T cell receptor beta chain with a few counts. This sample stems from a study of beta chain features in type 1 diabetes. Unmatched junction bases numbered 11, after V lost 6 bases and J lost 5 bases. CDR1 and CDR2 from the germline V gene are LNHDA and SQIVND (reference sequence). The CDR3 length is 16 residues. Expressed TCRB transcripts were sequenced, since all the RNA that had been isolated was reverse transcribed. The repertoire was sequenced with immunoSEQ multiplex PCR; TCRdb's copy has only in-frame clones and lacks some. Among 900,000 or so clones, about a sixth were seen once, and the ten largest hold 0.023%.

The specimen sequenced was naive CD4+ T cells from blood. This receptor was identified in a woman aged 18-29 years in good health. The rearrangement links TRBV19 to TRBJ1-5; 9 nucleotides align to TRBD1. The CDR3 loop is CASSKYRGLKYQPQHF. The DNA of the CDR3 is TGTGCCAGTAGCAAATACAGGGGGCTTAAGTATCAGCCCCAGCATTTT.